These T cell receptor beta chains were read from a single sample in a study of T cells in Graves' hyperthyroidism and ophthalmopathy. TCRdb passed the multiplex PCR reads through MiXCR, listing each CDR3 protein once. The table shows about 540,000 distinct CDR3 sequences, with 46% occurring only once. Material for sequencing was peripheral blood or thyroid tissue (not recorded which). These receptor sequences come from a young woman with Graves' hyperthyroidism. Both conserved end residues are part of each CDR3. The D gene is left open where the match is weak. Some rows mark clone size as missing; the rest say once, few, many or name a class of expanded clone.

clone size	V gene	J gene	D gene	CDR3 protein	CDR3 DNA
many	TRBV20-1	TRBJ2-5	TRBD2	CSAMGLAGHQETQYF	TGCAGTGCCATGGGACTAGCGGGACACCAAGAGACCCAGTACTTC
-	TRBV29-1	TRBJ2-3	-	CSVEGGRNTDTQYF	TGCAGCGTTGAAGGGGGCAGGAACACAGATACGCAGTATTTT
many	TRBV4-1	TRBJ2-5	-	CASSQGAAGPTQETQYF	TGCGCCAGCAGCCAAGGAGCGGCGGGACCCACTCAAGAGACCCAGTACTTC
-	TRBV20-1	TRBJ1-4	TRBD1	CSAGTGPTNEKLFF	TGCAGTGCCGGGACAGGGCCAACTAATGAAAAACTGTTTTTT
-	TRBV7-9	TRBJ2-7	-	CASSQPDPDHNSYEQYF	TGCGCCAGCAGCCAGCCGGACCCGGATCATAACTCCTACGAGCAGTACTTC
many	TRBV20-1	TRBJ2-5	TRBD2	CSASTEALAGPETQYF	TGCAGTGCTAGTACTGAAGCGTTAGCGGGACCCGAGACCCAGTACTTC
many	TRBV6-2/TRBV6-3	TRBJ2-5	-	CASSGLSQETQYF	TGTGCCAGCAGCGGACTTTCCCAAGAGACCCAGTACTTC
once	TRBV4-3	TRBJ2-5	-	CTSSQGGGVETQYF	TGCACCAGCAGCCAGGGGGGTGGCGTAGAGACCCAGTACTTC
-	TRBV10-2	TRBJ2-2	-	CASSDPRQTSTGELFF	TGCGCCAGCAGTGACCCGAGACAGACGAGCACCGGGGAGCTGTTTTTT
-	TRBV19	TRBJ2-1	TRBD2	CASSWSGGVQFF	TGTGCCAGTAGTTGGAGCGGGGGGGTACAGTTCTTC
-	TRBV11-2	TRBJ2-1	TRBD2	CASSRGDRGVRGEQFF	TGTGCCAGCAGCCGAGGGGATCGGGGGGTTCGAGGTGAGCAGTTCTTC
many	TRBV11-3	TRBJ2-2	-	CASSLDGGELFF	TGTGCCAGCAGCTTAGATGGCGGGGAGCTGTTTTTT
many	TRBV2	TRBJ2-2	TRBD2	CASSPGTSFTGELFF	TGTGCCAGCAGTCCCGGGACTAGCTTCACCGGGGAGCTGTTTTTT
once	TRBV29-1	TRBJ2-3	-	CSVARLASYTDTQYF	TGCAGCGTTGCTCGGCTAGCGTCTTACACAGATACGCAGTATTTT
-	TRBV9	TRBJ2-2	-	CASSVDGYTGELSW	TGTGCCAGCAGCGTAGACGGGTACACCGGGGAGCTGTCTTGG
-	TRBV2	TRBJ1-3	-	CAGVGGFRRNTIYF	TGTGCCGGTGTGGGAGGGTTCCGCCGAAACACCATATATTTT
many	TRBV7-2	TRBJ1-5	TRBD1	CASSVAGTQGDQPQHF	TGTGCCAGCAGCGTCGCCGGGACACAGGGGGATCAGCCCCAGCATTTT
many	TRBV30	TRBJ1-1	-	CAWSRGTEAFF	TGTGCCTGGAGTCGGGGCACTGAAGCTTTCTTT
many	TRBV20-1	TRBJ1-5	-	CSARAGEQPQHF	TGCAGTGCAAGGGCGGGGGAACAGCCCCAGCATTTT
many	TRBV7-9	TRBJ2-5	-	CASSLRASLAAETQYF	TGTGCCAGCAGCTTACGGGCGTCACTAGCTGCAGAGACCCAGTACTTC
-	TRBV7-3	TRBJ2-3	-	CASRASGGTDTQYF	TGTGCCAGTAGAGCGTCGGGGGGCACAGATACGCAGTATTTT
-	TRBV7-9	TRBJ1-5	TRBD1	CASSPVSSLTGNQPQHF	TGTGCCAGCAGCCCAGTTAGCAGCCTGACAGGGAATCAGCCCCAGCATTTT
many	TRBV20-1	TRBJ2-7	-	CSARDRETSYEQYF	TGCAGTGCTAGAGATCGAGAGACTAGCTACGAGCAGTACTTC
many	TRBV6-2/TRBV6-3	TRBJ2-7	TRBD1	CASSYRTGALSYEQYF	TGTGCCAGCAGTTACCGTACAGGGGCCCTATCCTACGAGCAGTACTTC
few	TRBV12-3/TRBV12-4	TRBJ2-5	-	CASSPGGSRQETQYF	TGTGCCAGCAGTCCCGGGGGTAGCAGGCAAGAGACCCAGTACTTC
few	TRBV25-1	TRBJ2-7	-	CASMSYTGRGGVDERYF	TGTGCCAGCATGTCCTACACAGGGCGAGGGGGGGTGGACGAGCGGTACTTC
-	TRBV29-1	TRBJ1-6	-	CSVEEGPNSPLHF	TGCAGCGTTGAAGAGGGTCCCAATTCACCCCTCCACTTT
many	TRBV24-1	TRBJ1-5	-	CATSGGGNQPQHF	TGTGCCACCAGTGGGGGCGGCAATCAGCCCCAGCATTTT
few	TRBV3-1	TRBJ2-7	TRBD2	CASSRGPASGSYEQYF	TGTGCCAGCAGCCGGGGGCCGGCTAGCGGGTCCTACGAGCAGTACTTC
-	TRBV29-1	TRBJ1-1	TRBD1	CSRGPDTEAFF	TGCAGCAGGGGGCCGGACACTGAAGCTTTCTTT
-	TRBV15	TRBJ2-7	TRBD1	CATSPPGTESYEQYF	TGTGCCACCAGCCCTCCCGGGACAGAGTCCTACGAGCAGTACTTC
few	TRBV20-1	TRBJ2-2	TRBD1	CSARGQGAIGELFF	TGCAGTGCTCGGGGGCAGGGGGCTATCGGGGAGCTGTTTTTT
-	TRBV2	TRBJ1-2	-	CASSEGDGGNYGYTF	TGTGCCAGCAGTGAGGGGGACGGGGGGAACTATGGCTACACCTTC
many	TRBV10-3	TRBJ2-7	-	CAISVAGEQYF	TGTGCCATCAGTGTTGCGGGCGAGCAGTACTTC
once	TRBV10-3	TRBJ2-7	TRBD1	CASRLPGTGYEQYF	TGTGCCAGCAGGCTCCCCGGGACAGGGTACGAGCAGTACTTC
many	TRBV28	TRBJ2-7	-	CASSFPLSYEQYF	TGTGCCAGCAGTTTTCCCCTTTCCTACGAGCAGTACTTC
many	TRBV2	TRBJ1-1	TRBD1	CASSEARDSMNTEAFF	TGTGCCAGCAGTGAAGCGAGGGACAGTATGAACACTGAAGCTTTCTTT
many	TRBV7-3	TRBJ2-7	TRBD2	CASSLKREGFEQYF	TGTGCCAGCAGCTTAAAGCGGGAGGGCTTCGAGCAGTACTTC
many	TRBV2	TRBJ1-1	-	CASSEGAGRTEAFF	TGTGCCAGCAGTGAGGGGGCAGGGCGCACTGAAGCTTTCTTT
few	TRBV2	TRBJ2-3	-	CASSEDALTDTQYF	TGTGCCAGCAGTGAAGATGCACTCACAGATACGCAGTATTTT
once	TRBV7-9	TRBJ2-5	-	CASSSLGEETQYF	TGTGCCAGCAGCTCCTTGGGGGAAGAGACCCAGTACTTC
many	TRBV7-3	TRBJ1-6	TRBD1	CASSTGTGINSPLHF	TGTGCCAGCAGCACCGGGACAGGGATTAATTCACCCCTCCACTTT
-	TRBV7-8	TRBJ1-1	TRBD1	CASSAGTGSRTEAFF	TGTGCCAGCAGCGCCGGGACAGGGTCACGGACTGAAGCTTTCTTT
-	TRBV20-1	TRBJ1-6	-	CSARGEEGYNSPLHF	TGCAGTGCTAGAGGGGAGGAGGGCTATAATTCACCCCTCCACTTT